The rows below give T cell receptor beta chains drawn from one sample of a study of blood T cell repertoires in COVID-19. TCRdb keeps only in-frame clones here, not all; method: immunoSEQ multiplex PCR. The repertoire consists of almost 400,000 clones, with roughly nine tenths occurring once and the leading ten covering 1.5% to 2%. Sequenced: PBMCs or T cells enriched from blood (not recorded which). The receptors come from a woman aged 25 to 39 who had recovered from COVID-19. Each CDR3 is given with its conserved first and last residue. Each record gives: D gene, clone size, CDR3 length, J gene, V gene, CDR3 DNA, CDR3 protein. D genes are given only for firm matches. Clone size is stated in some rows and not others, as once, few, many or a class when expanded.

NA | NA | 16 | TRBJ1-2 | TRBV7-8 | TGTGCCAGCAGCGCAACTTCGGGAGGAGCTGCCTATGGCTACACCTTC | CASSATSGGAAYGYTF
NA | NA | 12 | TRBJ1-2 | TRBV3-1/TRBV3-2 | TGTGCCAGCAGCCTACAGGGATATGGCTACACCTTC | CASSLQGYGYTF
NA | NA | 14 | TRBJ1-6 | TRBV30 | TGTGCCTGGAGTGTAGGCTCGGCGGATTCACCCCTCCACTTT | CAWSVGSADSPLHF
NA | NA | 17 | TRBJ1-5 | TRBV6-1 | TGTGCCAGCAGTGAAGCGGGTTACAGGGATAGCAATCAGCCCCAGCATTTT | CASSEAGYRDSNQPQHF
TRBD1 | NA | 12 | TRBJ1-2 | TRBV6-4 | TGTGCCAGCAGACAGGGGGCAGGAGGCTACACCTTC | CASRQGAGGYTF
NA | once | 12 | TRBJ1-6 | TRBV6-2/TRBV6-3 | TGTGCCAGCAGTTACTCGAGTTCACCCCTCCACTTT | CASSYSSSPLHF
NA | NA | 16 | TRBJ2-2 | TRBV5-1 | TGCGCCAGCAGCCTGGGGGTCAGGCAGAACACCGGGGAGCTGTTTTTT | CASSLGVRQNTGELFF
NA | once | 13 | TRBJ1-6 | TRBV6-6 | TGTGCCAGCGCATATCGTGGGGGGTCACCCCTCCACTTT | CASAYRGGSPLHF
NA | NA | 16 | TRBJ2-2 | TRBV15 | TGTGCCACCAGCAGAGCAGGCAGGGTCTACACCGGGGAGCTGTTTTTT | CATSRAGRVYTGELFF
TRBD2 | NA | 15 | TRBJ2-1 | TRBV27 | TGTGCCAGCAGGTCTAGCGGGAGGGCCTTAAATGAGCAGTTCTTC | CASRSSGRALNEQFF
TRBD1 | NA | 16 | TRBJ2-5 | TRBV14 | TGTGCCAGCAGCCCCTGGGACAGGGTGTTTCGAGAGACCCAGTACTTC | CASSPWDRVFRETQYF
NA | NA | 16 | TRBJ1-1 | TRBV5-6 | TGTGCCAGCAGCTTCTTTCTGAGGAGAGCGGACACTGAAGCTTTCTTT | CASSFFLRRADTEAFF
NA | NA | 11 | TRBJ1-1 | TRBV29-1 | TGCAGCGTTGGCCCGGTTACTGAAGCTTTCTTT | CSVGPVTEAFF
TRBD1 | NA | 14 | TRBJ1-4 | TRBV6-5 | TGTGCCAGCAGTATACAGGGGGCGGATGAAAAACTGTTTTTT | CASSIQGADEKLFF
NA | NA | 13 | TRBJ2-3 | TRBV27 | TGTGCCAGCACTTCCACTAGCACAGATACGCAGTATTTT | CASTSTSTDTQYF
TRBD1 | NA | 16 | TRBJ2-2 | TRBV18 | TGTGCCAGCTCACCGTTGACAGGGGGCGGCACCGGGGAGCTGTTTTTT | CASSPLTGGGTGELFF
NA | NA | 13 | TRBJ1-2 | TRBV7-2 | TGTGCCAGCAGCTTATACAGCAACTATGGCTACACCTTC | CASSLYSNYGYTF
TRBD2 | NA | 15 | TRBJ2-1 | TRBV11-3 | TGTGCCAGCAGCTTACGGGAGGGAGTCTACAATGAGCAGTTCTTC | CASSLREGVYNEQFF
TRBD2 | NA | 15 | TRBJ2-3 | TRBV7-2 | TGTGCCAGCAGCTCACCGGGACTAGGGAGGGATACGCAGTATTTT | CASSSPGLGRDTQYF
TRBD2 | NA | 12 | TRBJ2-7 | TRBV29-1 | TGCAGCGGGACTAGCGGTTACTACGAGCAGTACTTC | CSGTSGYYEQYF
TRBD2 | NA | 18 | TRBJ2-1 | TRBV6-6 | TGTGCCAGCAGTCGAGGGACTAGCGGGGGGTCGGGCTACAATGAGCAGTTCTTC | CASSRGTSGGSGYNEQFF
TRBD2 | NA | 18 | TRBJ2-1 | TRBV23-1 | TGCGCCAGCAGTCAGGAAACTAGCGGGAGGTCTACGAGCGATGAGCAGTTCTTC | CASSQETSGRSTSDEQFF
TRBD1 | NA | 15 | TRBJ1-2 | TRBV4-1 | TGCGCCAGCAGCCAACCGGGACAGGGGAACTATGGCTACACCTTC | CASSQPGQGNYGYTF
NA | NA | 15 | TRBJ1-1 | TRBV19 | TGTGCCAGTAGTCACGCCCATGGAGGCAGGGGAACGGCTTTCTTT | CASSHAHGGRGTAFF
NA | NA | 19 | TRBJ2-2 | TRBV7-8 | TGTGCCAGCAGCTTTTTCCTCCTGCCACAGGGCGGTACGACCGGGGAGCTGTTTTTT | CASSFFLLPQGGTTGELFF
NA | NA | 13 | TRBJ1-3 | TRBV2 | TGTGCCAGCACTCAGGGTCGAGGAAACACCATATATTTT | CASTQGRGNTIYF
NA | NA | 13 | TRBJ1-2 | TRBV2 | TGTGCCAGCAGTGAGCAGGTACCCTATGGCTACACCTTC | CASSEQVPYGYTF
NA | NA | 15 | TRBJ1-3 | TRBV6-5 | TGTGCCAGCAGCCGACAGACAACCTCTGGAAACACCATATATTTT | CASSRQTTSGNTIYF
TRBD1 | NA | 15 | TRBJ2-1 | TRBV5-1 | TGCGCCAGCAGCTTGGCTCAGGGGGCCTCCAATGAGCAGTTCTTC | CASSLAQGASNEQFF
NA | NA | 14 | TRBJ1-5 | TRBV10-3 | TGTGCCATCAGTGGTATAGATAGCAATCAGCCCCAGCATTTT | CAISGIDSNQPQHF
NA | NA | 17 | TRBJ1-2 | TRBV4-2 | TGTGCCAGCAGCCAACACGGGACTGACTGGTTTAACTATGGCTACACCTTC | CASSQHGTDWFNYGYTF
NA | NA | 14 | TRBJ1-1 | TRBV5-6 | TGTGCCAGCAGCTTGCTACTCCAGGCGGGTGAAGCTTTCTTT | CASSLLLQAGEAFF
TRBD1 | NA | 16 | TRBJ1-2 | TRBV5-8 | TGTGCCAGCAGCCGCGGACAGGGAAGATCTAACTATGGCTACACCTTC | CASSRGQGRSNYGYTF
NA | NA | 14 | TRBJ2-5 | TRBV29-1 | TGCAGCGTTGAAGATTGGGCAGACCAAGAGACCCAGTACTTC | CSVEDWADQETQYF
TRBD1 | NA | 12 | TRBJ1-2 | TRBV19 | TGTGCCAGTAGAGACAGGGGACGCGGCTACACCTTC | CASRDRGRGYTF
TRBD1 | once | 14 | TRBJ1-2 | TRBV30 | TGTGCCTTCCTACGACCGGGACAGGACTATGGCTACACCTTC | CAFLRPGQDYGYTF